This T cell receptor beta chain was recorded in a study of spatial heterogeneity in lung cancer. As for the study in general: Within raw reads, each unique TCR and UMI combination appeared on average more than ten times. Findings and limits, study-wide: At tumor resection, ubiquitous expanded TCRs were detected in blood more often than later.

This clonotype was counted between two and nine times. Antigen unknown. The V gene's germline CDR1 is LNHNV and CDR2 YYDKDF (reference sequence). Unmatched junction bases numbered 14, after V lost 3 bases and J lost 4 bases. The CDR3 length is 18 residues. TCRdb reprocessed the 5' RACE reads with MiXCR, giving one entry per CDR3 protein. The table shows around 89,000 distinct CDR3 sequences, with 9.5% to 15% occurring only once. Stated time point: sample taken at primary tumor resection. Whole RNA obtained from tumor, nontumor lung or frozen PBMC underwent sequencing without sorting. Samples came from around 70 TRACERx patients with untreated early-stage lung cancer.

This rearrangement joins TRBV15 to TRBJ1-1, with 10 bases fitting TRBD1. The TCR sequence derives from a male donor with early-stage non-small cell lung cancer. This specimen consisted of PBMCs, obtained at surgery. CDR3 DNA: TGTGCCACCAGCAGCCAAACCATGACAGGGGGCCGAGGCACTGAAGCTTTCTTT. Translated, it gives CATSSQTMTGGRGTEAFF.